Listed below are T cell receptor beta chains from one sample, sequenced in a study of T cell responses to AZD1222 COVID-19 vaccine. Using immunoSEQ multiplex PCR, the repertoire was profiled, and TCRdb retains in-frame clones only, with some absent. The sample has some 130,000 clones, 80% to 90% seen once. Sequencing was performed on peripheral blood, taken on day 0 of AZD1222 vaccination. The receptors were sampled from an adult in good health. Both conserved end residues are part of each CDR3. The D gene is left open where the match is weak. Clone sizes are given selectively: once, few, many, or a class where the clone is expanded.

size,V,D,J,length,CDR3,DNA
-,TRBV6-1,-,TRBJ1-1,14,CASSEKARGTEAFF,TGTGCCAGCAGTGAAAAGGCCAGGGGAACTGAAGCTTTCTTT
-,TRBV6-2/TRBV6-3,TRBD2,TRBJ2-1,18,CASSYVFGSGETYNEQFF,TGTGCCAGCAGTTACGTTTTTGGTAGCGGGGAAACCTACAATGAGCAGTTCTTC
-,TRBV5-1,-,TRBJ1-2,15,CASSLSAGRPAGYTF,TGCGCCAGCAGCTTGTCGGCAGGAAGGCCCGCCGGCTACACCTTC
once,TRBV10-3,TRBD2,TRBJ2-7,16,CAISALTSGSSYEQYF,TGTGCCATCAGTGCCCTTACTAGCGGGAGCTCCTACGAGCAGTACTTC
-,TRBV6-2/TRBV6-3,-,TRBJ1-1,14,CASSSLTSNTEAFF,TGTGCCAGCAGCTCCCTAACATCGAACACTGAAGCTTTCTTT
-,TRBV4-3,-,TRBJ2-1,15,CASSPIGLAYNEQFF,TGCGCCAGCAGCCCCATCGGCCTAGCTTACAATGAGCAGTTCTTC
-,TRBV7-8,TRBD1,TRBJ1-1,14,CASSPRTGDTEAFF,TGTGCCAGCAGCCCGCGGACAGGAGACACTGAAGCTTTCTTT
-,TRBV3-1/TRBV3-2,-,TRBJ1-1,18,CASSQDRDDTTTNTEAFF,TGTGCCAGCAGCCAAGACAGGGACGACACGACTACGAACACTGAAGCTTTCTTT
-,TRBV5-4,TRBD2,TRBJ2-5,16,CASSPLGAGAQETQYF,TGTGCCAGCAGCCCCCTTGGAGCGGGGGCCCAAGAGACCCAGTACTTC
-,TRBV7-2,TRBD1,TRBJ1-2,16,CASSLGDRALLRGYTF,TGTGCCAGCAGCTTAGGTGACAGGGCTTTATTACGAGGCTACACCTTC
-,TRBV5-1,-,TRBJ1-1,13,CASRVLQGTDAFF,TGCGCCAGCAGAGTACTTCAGGGGACCGACGCTTTCTTT
-,TRBV7-7,TRBD2,TRBJ2-5,17,CASSRRLADEYQETQYF,TGTGCCAGCAGCCGCCGACTAGCGGACGAGTACCAAGAGACCCAGTACTTC
-,TRBV19,-,TRBJ1-1,13,CASSIRYGTEAFF,TGTGCCAGTAGTATTAGATATGGGACAGAAGCTTTCTTT
-,TRBV13,-,TRBJ1-1,12,CASSLDAGEAFF,TGTGCCAGCAGCTTGGATGCTGGTGAAGCTTTCTTT
-,TRBV4-2,TRBD1,TRBJ2-7,15,CASSQTGTGVEEQYF,TGTGCCAGCAGCCAAACCGGGACAGGGGTAGAAGAGCAGTACTTC
-,TRBV6-4,TRBD2,TRBJ2-2,16,CASSDGLAGAPGELFF,TGTGCCAGCAGTGACGGACTAGCGGGAGCACCCGGGGAGCTGTTTTTT
few,TRBV10-3,-,TRBJ1-1,13,CAISESSGTRAFF,TGTGCCATCAGTGAGTCGAGTGGGACTAGGGCTTTCTTT
once,TRBV3-1/TRBV3-2,-,TRBJ2-7,13,CASSQVGASEQYF,TGTGCCAGCAGCCAAGTAGGGGCTTCGGAGCAGTACTTC
-,TRBV7-2,-,TRBJ1-3,13,CASSLGGGNTIYF,TGTGCCAGCAGCTTAGGTGGGGGAAACACCATATATTTT
-,TRBV6-1,-,TRBJ1-1,15,CASSEALVGLTRAFF,TGTGCCAGCAGTGAAGCGCTTGTAGGACTCACCCGGGCTTTCTTT
-,TRBV5-1,-,TRBJ2-3,16,CASSFRRERGADTQYF,TGCGCCAGCAGCTTCAGACGGGAGAGAGGGGCAGATACGCAGTATTTT
-,TRBV7-6,-,TRBJ2-1,18,CASSLDPGRADTNNEQFF,TGTGCCAGCAGCTTAGACCCCGGAAGGGCGGACACAAACAATGAGCAGTTCTTC
-,TRBV19,-,TRBJ1-2,16,CASTLGGGRPLYGYTF,TGTGCCAGTACCCTCGGCGGGGGGCGACCCCTCTATGGCTACACCTTC
-,TRBV5-1,-,TRBJ1-2,14,CASFNVGGSNGYTF,TGCGCCAGCTTTAATGTTGGGGGTTCTAATGGCTACACCTTC
once,TRBV5-1,-,TRBJ1-4,16,CASSLNGGWGNEKLFF,TGCGCCAGCAGCTTAAACGGGGGATGGGGTAATGAAAAACTGTTTTTT
-,TRBV3-1/TRBV3-2,TRBD2,TRBJ2-1,18,CASSQVLQLAGVFSEQFF,TGTGCCAGCAGCCAAGTCCTCCAACTAGCGGGAGTTTTTAGTGAGCAGTTCTTC
-,TRBV5-4,-,TRBJ1-1,17,CASSRERGAAGGVEAFF,TGTGCCAGCAGCCGAGAACGAGGGGCCGCGGGAGGTGTTGAAGCTTTCTTT
-,TRBV5-1,-,TRBJ1-1,13,CASRQTVNTEAFF,TGCGCCAGCCGACAGACTGTGAACACTGAAGCTTTCTTT
-,TRBV6-5,-,TRBJ1-2,10,CASYSSGYTF,TGTGCCAGCTACTCTTCTGGCTACACCTTC
-,TRBV7-6,-,TRBJ2-7,13,CASSLGASYEQYF,TGTGCCAGCAGCTTAGGGGCCTCCTACGAGCAGTACTTC
once,TRBV28,-,TRBJ1-1,11,CASRVELEAFF,TGTGCCAGCAGGGTCGAGCTTGAAGCTTTCTTT
once,TRBV24-1,-,TRBJ2-1,17,CATSDLKGPGSYNEQFF,TGTGCCACCAGTGATTTAAAGGGGCCGGGATCCTACAATGAGCAGTTCTTC
-,TRBV19,TRBD1,TRBJ1-5,14,CASSGDRINQPQHF,TGTGCCAGTAGTGGGGACAGGATCAATCAGCCCCAGCATTTT
-,TRBV7-2,TRBD1,TRBJ2-1,16,CASSLTGDISYNEQFF,TGTGCCAGCAGCTTGACAGGGGACATTTCCTACAATGAGCAGTTCTTC
once,TRBV4-1,TRBD1,TRBJ1-2,14,CASSQWDRGYGYTF,TGCGCCAGCAGCCAATGGGACAGAGGCTATGGCTACACCTTC
-,TRBV12-5,-,TRBJ2-7,17,CASGLDEGTRKSYEQYF,TGTGCTAGTGGTTTGGACGAAGGGACCCGTAAATCCTACGAGCAGTACTTC
once,TRBV19,-,TRBJ1-4,11,CASSISEKLFF,TGTGCCAGTAGTATTTCGGAAAAACTGTTTTTT
-,TRBV3-1/TRBV3-2,TRBD1,TRBJ1-3,15,CASSQQGVSGNTIYF,TGTGCCAGCAGCCAACAGGGGGTTAGTGGAAACACCATATATTTT
-,TRBV10-1,-,TRBJ2-1,14,CASSELGSKNEQFF,TGCGCCAGCAGTGAGTTAGGGAGCAAGAATGAGCAGTTCTTC
-,TRBV24-1,-,TRBJ2-3,13,CATSDLRRDTQYF,TGTGCCACCAGTGATTTGCGGCGGGATACGCAGTATTTT
-,TRBV6-5,-,TRBJ2-5,14,CASSSSGLRGTQYF,TGTGCCAGCAGTTCCTCGGGGTTGAGGGGGACCCAGTACTTC
-,TRBV11-2,-,TRBJ1-1,12,CASSEGGTEAFF,TGTGCCAGCAGCGAGGGGGGAACTGAAGCTTTCTTT
few,TRBV24-1,-,TRBJ1-5,14,CATSAAETNQPQHF,TGTGCCACCAGTGCGGCGGAGACTAATCAGCCCCAGCATTTT
-,TRBV29-1,TRBD1,TRBJ1-3,17,CSVEDQEGAISGNTIYF,TGCAGCGTTGAAGATCAGGAGGGGGCCATCTCTGGAAACACCATATATTTT
-,TRBV6-2/TRBV6-3,-,TRBJ2-7,17,CASSYPVRTSPPYEQYF,TGTGCCAGCAGTTACCCCGTCAGGACGTCTCCCCCCTACGAGCAGTACTTC
-,TRBV19,TRBD2,TRBJ2-2,16,CASSTRLAAPTGELFF,TGTGCCAGTAGTACCCGACTAGCGGCTCCAACCGGGGAGCTGTTTTTT